These 15 T cell receptor beta chains were sequenced from one sample in a study of blood T cell repertoires in COVID-19. TCRdb keeps only in-frame clones here, not all; method: immunoSEQ multiplex PCR. The table has about 140,000 clones, about 82% seen once. The sample consisted of peripheral blood. The receptors were gathered from a man aged 50 to 60 with acute or convalescent COVID-19.

As concerns this clone: This sample also contains other DNA sequences that code for the same CDR3. This rearrangement joins TRBV6-5 to TRBJ2-7, with 7 bases matching TRBD1. Trimming removed 0 bases from V and 2 bases from J; junction bases left unmatched: 1. Germline CDR1 is MNHEY and CDR2 is SVGAGI. This CDR3 has 14 amino acids. The CDR3 loop is CASSYSGTAYEQYF. The CDR3 DNA is TGTGCCAGCAGTTACTCTGGGACAGCCTACGAGCAGTACTTC.

The V call is TRBV5-1, the J call TRBJ1-3; 7 bases match TRBD1. V shed 7 bases, J shed 0 bases, and the junction held 4 bases outside the gene matches. The CDR3 is made up of 14 amino acids. CDR1 is SGHRS, CDR2 YFSETQ, per germline. CDR3 DNA: TGCGCCAGCGGGCAGGGGGACTCTGGAAACACCATATATTTT. Encoded protein: CASGQGDSGNTIYF.

J is TRBJ2-2 and V is TRBV7-6; perhaps TRBD2 as D (6 bases). Trimming took 2 bases from V and 6 from J, leaving 10 bases between them. Per germline, CDR1 SGHVS and CDR2 FNYEAQ. The CDR3 is 14 residues long. Here the CDR3 reads CASSLIGGAGELFF. The CDR3 nucleotides read TGTGCCAGCAGCTTAATTGGCGGGGCCGGGGAGCTGTTTTTT. Filled out from reference TRBV7-6 and TRBJ2-2, the complete variable domain reads GAGVSQSPRYKVTKRGQDVALRCDPISGHVSLYWYRQALGQGPEFLTYFNYEAQQDKSGLPNDRFSAERPEGSISTLTIQRTEQRDSAMYRCASSLIGGAGELFFGEGSRLTVL.

The chain recombines TRBV4-1 with TRBJ2-2; D unclear. This CDR3 contains 14 residues. The V gene's germline CDR1 is MGHRA and CDR2 YSYEKL. V lost 1 base and J lost 5, with 8 bases in between. The CDR3 loop reads CASSQVPETGELFF. For the CDR3, the DNA is TGCGCCAGCAGCCAAGTCCCGGAGACCGGGGAGCTGTTTTTT.

This clone occurred a few times. V and J are TRBV12-3 or TRBV12-4 and TRBJ1-2; maybe TRBD1 (6 bases). The V and J ends lost 3 bases and 9 bases respectively, with 8 bases between them. The CDR3 contains 11 residues. DNA of the CDR3: TGTGCCAGCAGTTTCGACAGGAGCTACACCTTC. Translation: CASSFDRSYTF.

The rearrangement uses TRBV12-3 or TRBV12-4 and TRBJ2-7, with a weak D call TRBD1 (5 bases). The CDR3 runs 11 residues. The V end was cut by 8 bases, the J end by 5 bases, with 10 bases between. CDR3 residues: CASQGRHEQYF. The CDR3 coding sequence is TGTGCCAGCCAGGGTAGGCACGAGCAGTACTTC.

This rearrangement joins TRBV3-1 (or the pseudogene TRBV3-2) to TRBJ2-6; 7 positions agree with TRBD2. Trimming took 1 base from V and 2 from J; bases not matched to a gene: 5. Germline CDR1 LGHDT, CDR2 YNNKEL (reference sequence). The length of the CDR3 is 17 residues. CDR3: CASSQAPGGAGANVLTF. The CDR3 nucleotides are TGTGCCAGCAGCCAAGCCCCTGGGGGGGCTGGGGCCAACGTCCTGACTTTC.

The chain couples TRBV6-5 to TRBJ2-5; TRBD1 matches 7 bases. This CDR3 has 15 amino acids. V dropped 5 bases and J dropped 1; count of bases not matched to a gene: 7. Germline V CDR1 and CDR2: MNHEY, SVGAGI. CDR3 amino acids: CASSQMGTVQETQYF. CDR3 nucleotides: TGTGCCAGCAGTCAGATGGGGACAGTCCAAGAGACCCAGTACTTC.

This sequence joins TRBV20-1 and TRBJ1-2, with 7 bases aligning to TRBD1. The trim removed 3 bases at V and 4 bases at J, leaving 11 bases unmatched. The CDR3 length is 15 residues. CDR1 is DFQATT, CDR2 SNEGSKA, per germline (reference sequence). CDR3 amino acids: CSASLTGTEGYGYTF. CDR3 coding DNA: TGCAGTGCTAGTCTCACGGGGACAGAAGGCTATGGCTACACCTTC.

V is TRBV5-5 and J is TRBJ1-1, with 9 bases fitting TRBD1. V was pared by 4 bases and J by 3 bases, with 16 bases of the junction left unmatched. The CDR3 extends over 18 amino acids. Germline V lookup: CDR1 SGHKS, CDR2 YYEKEE (reference sequence). The DNA for the CDR3 is TGTGCCAGCAGCCCGGAGGGACAGGGAGGTTCTGCGGACACTGAAGCTTTCTTT. It encodes CASSPEGQGGSADTEAFF.

This clone appeared a single time. The rearrangement links TRBV12-3 or TRBV12-4 to TRBJ1-2, with D possibly being TRBD1 (5 bases). Deletions cut 2 bases from V and 8 bases from J, with 12 bases between. This CDR3 region has 13 residues. The CDR3 nucleotides read TGTGCCAGCAGTTTACGGAGGGGTTGGGGCTACACCTTC. Translating gives CASSLRRGWGYTF.

This chain connects TRBV2 to TRBJ2-3; D perhaps matches TRBD1 (7 bases). The germline CDR1 and CDR2 sequences are SNHLY and FYNNEI. The CDR3 length is 15 residues. V shed 7 bases and J shed 3 bases, with 17 bases lying between them. CDR3 in DNA: TGTGCCAGCACCGGGGGACAGACTACAACAGATACGCAGTATTTT. This sequence encodes CASTGGQTTTDTQYF.

V and J are TRBV10-2 and TRBJ1-4; TRBD1 aligns across 9 bases. The CDR3 contains 17 residues. V was clipped by 10 bases and J by 1 base; unmatched bases: 13. Germline-derived CDR1 and CDR2 are WSHSY and SAAADI. The CDR3 reads CATLGLGQGGTNEKLFF. DNA for the CDR3: TGCGCCACCTTAGGTTTGGGACAGGGAGGAACTAATGAAAAACTGTTTTTT.

The gene calls are TRBV19 and TRBJ2-1; tentatively, D is TRBD1 (6 bases). Looked up from germline, CDR1 is LNHDA and CDR2 is SQIVND (reference sequence). CDR3 length equals 14 residues. The ends were cut back, 3 bases at V and 8 bases at J, with 14 bases in the middle. The CDR3 sequence is CASSMNRVLDEQFF. CDR3 bases: TGTGCCAGTAGTATGAACAGGGTTCTAGATGAGCAGTTCTTC.

The chain combines TRBV24-1 with TRBJ1-2; D ambiguous. The germline V and J ends were trimmed by 7 bases and 2 bases, with 13 bases remaining between them. CDR1 is KGHDR and CDR2 is SFDVKD in the germline V gene. This CDR3 has 14 amino acids. CDR3 sequence (DNA): TGTGCCACCAGCCGCAGGTCAGAGAACTATGGCTACACCTTC. Translated, it gives CATSRRSENYGYTF.